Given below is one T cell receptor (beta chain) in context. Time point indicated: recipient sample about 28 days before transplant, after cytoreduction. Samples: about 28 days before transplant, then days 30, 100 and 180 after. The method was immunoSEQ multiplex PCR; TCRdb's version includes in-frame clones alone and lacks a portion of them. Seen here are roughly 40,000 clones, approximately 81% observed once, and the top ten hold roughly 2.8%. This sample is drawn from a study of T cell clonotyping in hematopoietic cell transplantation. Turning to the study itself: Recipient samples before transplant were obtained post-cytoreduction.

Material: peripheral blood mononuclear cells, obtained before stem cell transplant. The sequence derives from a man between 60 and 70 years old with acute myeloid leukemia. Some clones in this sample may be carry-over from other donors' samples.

CDR3 region: CASSSGAGSSYEQYF. Here the CDR3 DNA reads TGCGCCAGCTCGTCAGGCGCCGGGTCCTCCTACGAGCAGTACTTC. The chain combines TRBV5-1 with TRBJ2-7; D ambiguous. Per the germline V gene, CDR1 is SGHRS and CDR2 is YFSETQ. The CDR3 is made up of 15 amino acids. Trimming stripped 7 bases from V and 0 bases from J, with 17 bases between.